This T cell receptor beta chain was documented in a study of OX40 agonist ivuxolimab in advanced cancers. The wider study: While on treatment, patients had intravenous ivuxolimab at 0.01 to 10 mg/kg every 2 weeks. Three patients, one with hepatocellular carcinoma and two with cutaneous melanoma, responded partially.

Sequenced by immunoSEQ multiplex PCR; TCRdb stores in-frame clones only, minus some. The table has tens of thousands of clones, about 87% seen once. Note on this clone: Its antigen is as yet unknown.

There are 14 residues in the CDR3. Whole-study results and caveats: At 0.1 to 3.0 mg/kg, CD4+ and CD8+ blood T cells expanded clonally by week 6.

The source of this sequence is an adult with an advanced solid tumor such as melanoma, head and neck, liver or kidney cancer. J is TRBJ2-1 and V is TRBV21-1; TRBD1 was called by the table and not checked on the DNA. TRBV21-1 is noted as a pseudogene. Source: CD4+ or CD8+ T cells sorted from blood, taken in a trial of the OX40 agonist ivuxolimab. The chain's CDR3 is CPRGWKRSYNEQFF. For the CDR3, the DNA is TGTCCGAGGGGGTGGAAACGCTCCTACAATGAGCAGTTCTTC.